The 16 T cell receptor beta chains listed next were all sequenced from one sample in a study of blood T cells in healthy people across ages. It was with a sample-barcoded 5' primer and a J-beta primer mix that a second PCR of roughly 7 to 12 cycles was run. TCRdb recomputed calls from the 5' RACE reads with MiXCR, one row per CDR3 protein. The sample has some 1.6 million distinct CDR3 sequences; roughly a third are singletons. Specimen: blood. The receptor source for this set is a woman in her thirties in good health.

The chain is built from TRBV11-1 and TRBJ2-3; 10 nucleotides line up with TRBD1. The V segment lost 6 bases and the J segment 8 bases; nucleotides outside the gene matches: 11. Germline lookup yields CDR1 SGHAT and CDR2 FQDESV (reference sequence). The CDR3 runs 15 residues. The CDR3 region has the DNA TGTGCCAGCAGTCCTCCGGGACAGGGGACTGCTACGCAGTATTTT. This translates into CASSPPGQGTATQYF.

The V call is TRBV7-8, the J call TRBJ2-7; D may be TRBD2 (5 bases). Trimming left V 0 bases short and J 5 bases short, with 8 bases between. CDR1 and CDR2 from the germline V gene are SGHVS and FQNEAQ. This CDR3 has 13 residues. The CDR3 region is CASSLAGIHEQYF. The CDR3 DNA is TGTGCCAGCAGCTTAGCCGGGATCCACGAGCAGTACTTC.

J is TRBJ1-5 and V is TRBV15, with TRBD1 matching over 8 bases. J lost 5 bases, V lost 3 bases, and 9 bases had no gene match. Germline CDR1 reads LNHNV; CDR2 reads YYDKDF (reference sequence). CDR3 length: 16 amino acids. The DNA for the CDR3 is TGTGCCACCAGCAGTGGCAGGGGGCAGCTGGATCAGCCCCAGCATTTT. This gives the protein CATSSGRGQLDQPQHF.

This clonotype was counted at least ten times. The chain uses TRBV29-1 and TRBJ2-1; TRBD2 matches at 8 bases. The V gene end was trimmed by 7 bases and the J gene end by 6 bases; junction bases not matched to a gene: 8. The CDR3 totals 13 residues. Germline V gene lookup returns CDR1 SQVTM and CDR2 ANQGSEA. The CDR3 nucleotides are TGCAGCGCGCAACTAGCGGTCTCCAATGAGCAGTTCTTC. This sequence encodes CSAQLAVSNEQFF.

This clonotype was counted a few times. This sequence joins TRBV20-1 and TRBJ2-5; a weak D match, TRBD2 (6 bases). Germline V gene sequence: CDR1 DFQATT, CDR2 SNEGSKA (reference sequence). The CDR3 covers 15 residues. Trimming cost V 5 bases and J 2 bases, with 18 bases left between them. The CDR3 is CSAPSGAAGQETQYF. The CDR3 DNA sequence: TGCAGTGCTCCTTCCGGGGCTGCGGGGCAAGAGACCCAGTACTTC.

Notes on this clonotype: This may be a read error, as it is one base from a much larger clone. The chain uses TRBV10-3 and TRBJ2-1; unclear D gene. CDR1 and CDR2 (germline): ENHRY, SYGVKD. V gave up 6 bases and J gave up 1 base, with 7 bases separating them. The CDR3 is 13 amino acids. The CDR3 spells CAIRGSSYNEQFF. In DNA form, the CDR3 reads TGTGCCATCAGGGGGTCTTCCTACAATGAGCAGTTCTTC.

The V call is TRBV6-2 or TRBV6-3, the J call TRBJ1-2; maybe TRBD1 (6 bases). V lost 0 bases and J lost 0, with 11 bases in between. Germline loops: CDR1 MNHEY, CDR2 SVGEGT. This CDR3 contains 16 residues. The CDR3 sequence is CASSYSTGQPNYGYTF. DNA of the CDR3: TGTGCCAGCAGTTACTCGACCGGACAGCCTAACTATGGCTACACCTTC.

This sequence joins TRBV6-1 and TRBJ2-4, with 9 positions matching TRBD1. The assigned J gene may be wrong: the sequence end matches TRBJ2-7 better. This CDR3 comprises 15 residues. Germline-derived CDR1 and CDR2 are MNHNS and SASEGT. For the CDR3, the DNA is TGTGCCATCTCTCTGGGGACAGGGAGGTCCTACGAGCAGTACTTC. It is translated as CAISLGTGRSYEQYF.

This clonotype was seen a few times. V gene TRBV10-3 combines with J gene TRBJ2-3; 7 positions match TRBD1. The CDR3 loop spans 16 amino acids. The junction had 7 bases not matched to a gene; V was cut back by 4 bases and J by 0 bases. Germline-derived CDR1 and CDR2 are ENHRY and SYGVKD. As DNA, the CDR3 is TGTGCCATCAGTGGGGGACAGAGATCTAGCACAGATACGCAGTATTTT. Protein: CAISGGQRSSTDTQYF.

J is TRBJ2-4 and V is TRBV30; D unresolved. The J call may be in error: the DNA end matches TRBJ2-7 better. Germline loops: CDR1 GTSNPN, CDR2 SVGIG (reference sequence). The CDR3 spans 13 residues. The CDR3 is CAWSVHRAYEQYF. The CDR3 DNA sequence: TGTGCCTGGAGTGTACACAGAGCCTACGAGCAGTACTTC.

The chain links TRBV5-8 to TRBJ2-7, with a tentative D call TRBD1 (6 bases). Germline CDR1 SGHTS, CDR2 YDEGEE. This CDR3 has 16 amino acids. V gave up 1 base and J gave up 1 base, with 15 bases separating them. The CDR3 loop is CASSLITGTRSYEQYF. CDR3 DNA sequence: TGTGCCAGCAGCTTGATTACGGGGACACGATCCTACGAGCAGTACTTC.

The CDR3 region is CSARDGQGAAYGYTF. CDR3 coding DNA: TGCAGTGCTAGAGATGGACAGGGGGCTGCTTATGGCTACACCTTC. The chain carries TRBV20-1 and TRBJ1-2, with 11 bases matching TRBD1. CDR1 is DFQATT and CDR2 is SNEGSKA in the germline V gene (reference sequence). CDR3 length: 15 amino acids. Trimming cost V 0 bases and J 5 bases; bases outside gene matches: 5.

V and J are TRBV6-6 and TRBJ2-1; D is perhaps TRBD2 (6 bases). This CDR3 contains 15 residues. V lost 4 bases, J lost 0 bases, and 10 bases lay in between. Germline V gives CDR1 MNHNY, CDR2 SVGAGI (reference sequence). CDR3 loop: CASSSPTSSYNEQFF. CDR3 DNA sequence: TGTGCCAGCAGTTCCCCGACTAGCTCCTACAATGAGCAGTTCTTC.

This chain uses TRBV27 with TRBJ2-7; 9 bases map to TRBD1. The CDR3 contains 16 residues. Trimming cost V 0 bases and J 4 bases; bases outside gene matches: 7. Germline values: CDR1 MNHEY, CDR2 SMNVEV (reference sequence). The CDR3 sequence: CASSLSRDRARYEQYF. DNA for the CDR3: TGTGCCAGCAGTTTATCGCGGGACAGGGCGCGGTACGAGCAGTACTTC.

The chain links TRBV11-2 to TRBJ1-2; TRBD1 matches 8 bases. Losses at the gene ends were 5 bases for V and 4 bases for J; bases not matched to a gene: 18. The germline gives CDR1 SGHAT, CDR2 FQNNGV. The CDR3 extends over 18 amino acids. The CDR3 here is CASSPSGDRWREGYGYTF. DNA for the CDR3: TGTGCCAGCAGCCCAAGTGGGGACAGGTGGCGGGAGGGCTATGGCTACACCTTC.

The V gene is TRBV7-3, the J gene TRBJ2-1; 7 positions match TRBD2. The CDR3 extends over 18 amino acids. Per germline, CDR1 SGHTA and CDR2 FQGTGA. Trimming took 3 bases from V and 3 from J; bases not matched to a gene: 14. The CDR3 spells CASSFGPPGGNYYNEQFF. The CDR3 DNA is TGTGCCAGCAGCTTTGGTCCCCCGGGAGGCAATTACTACAATGAGCAGTTCTTC.